The present T cell receptor (beta chain) was sequenced within a study of cytomegalovirus exposure and HLA in healthy donors. It was with 60 Vbeta and 13 Jbeta primers that the PCR ran. Here immunoSEQ multiplex PCR was the method, and the copy in TCRdb shows in-frame clones only, minus some. The table lists 130,000 to 150,000 clones, nearly 80% of them singletons. This receptor was taken from a male donor in good health and CMV-seronegative. The source material was PBMCs.

The CDR3, as DNA: TGCAGCGCCGGGACAGGGATCGGAAACACCATATATTTT. Translated: CSAGTGIGNTIYF. This rearrangement joins TRBV29-1 to TRBJ1-3; 9 nucleotides align to TRBD1. The CDR3 is 13 residues long. V gave up 7 bases and J gave up 4 bases; unmatched junction bases: 5. In germline, CDR1 is SQVTM, CDR2 ANQGSEA.